The present T cell receptor beta chain was sequenced within a study of monozygotic twins with inflammatory bowel disease. A word on this clonotype: Its matching antigen is unknown.

TCRdb reprocessed the 5' RACE reads and keeps a single row for each CDR3 protein, giving no DNA. The sample has around 370,000 distinct CDR3 sequences. Germline V gene data show CDR1 as SGDLS and CDR2 as YYNGEE. The CDR3 length is 15 residues. Study-level results: Compared with healthy co-twins, IBD patients showed reduced TCRbeta repertoire diversity by inverse Simpson.

The source of this sequence is a human donor with ulcerative colitis or Crohn's disease, or a healthy co-twin of an affected twin (not recorded which). What was sequenced was blood. The J gene is TRBJ2-1, the V gene TRBV9; TCRdb's assignment of TRBD1 cannot be checked, as there is no DNA. CDR3 sequence reads: CASSVLAGEYNEQFF.